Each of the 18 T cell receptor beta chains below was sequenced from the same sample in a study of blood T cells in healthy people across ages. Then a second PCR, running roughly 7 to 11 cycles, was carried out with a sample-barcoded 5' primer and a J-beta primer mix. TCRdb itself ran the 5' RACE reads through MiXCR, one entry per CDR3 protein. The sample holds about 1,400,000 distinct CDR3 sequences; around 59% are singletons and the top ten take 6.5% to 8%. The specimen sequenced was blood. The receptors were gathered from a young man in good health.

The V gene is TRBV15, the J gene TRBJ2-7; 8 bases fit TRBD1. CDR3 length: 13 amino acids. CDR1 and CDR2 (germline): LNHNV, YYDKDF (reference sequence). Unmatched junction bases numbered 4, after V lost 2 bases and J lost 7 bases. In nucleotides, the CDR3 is TGTGCCACCAGCAGAAGACAGGGGATTGAGCAGTACTTC. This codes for CATSRRQGIEQYF.

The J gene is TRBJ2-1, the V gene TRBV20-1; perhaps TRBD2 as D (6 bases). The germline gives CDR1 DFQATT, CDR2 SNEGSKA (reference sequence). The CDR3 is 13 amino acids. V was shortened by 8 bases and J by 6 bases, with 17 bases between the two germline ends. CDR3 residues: CSIPGLLSNEQFF. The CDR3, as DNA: TGCAGTATCCCGGGACTCCTTTCCAATGAGCAGTTCTTC.

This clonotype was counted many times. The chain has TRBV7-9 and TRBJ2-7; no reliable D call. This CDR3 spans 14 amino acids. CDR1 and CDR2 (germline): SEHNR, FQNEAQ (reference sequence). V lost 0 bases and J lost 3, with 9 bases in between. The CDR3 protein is CASSLALSGYEQYF. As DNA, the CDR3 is TGTGCCAGCAGCTTAGCGCTGAGTGGCTACGAGCAGTACTTC.

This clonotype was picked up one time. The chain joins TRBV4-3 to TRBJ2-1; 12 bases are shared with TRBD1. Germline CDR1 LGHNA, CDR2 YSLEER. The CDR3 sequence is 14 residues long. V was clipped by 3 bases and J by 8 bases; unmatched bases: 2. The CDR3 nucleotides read TGCGCCAGCAGCCAGGGACAGGGGGCTTATGAGCAGTTCTTC. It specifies CASSQGQGAYEQFF.

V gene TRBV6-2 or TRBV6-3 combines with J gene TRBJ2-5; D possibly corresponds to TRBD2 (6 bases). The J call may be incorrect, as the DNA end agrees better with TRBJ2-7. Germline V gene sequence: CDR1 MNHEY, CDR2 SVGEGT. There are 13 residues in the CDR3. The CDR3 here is CASSEGRTGEQYF. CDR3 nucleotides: TGTGCCAGCAGCGAAGGGAGGACGGGCGAGCAGTACTTC.

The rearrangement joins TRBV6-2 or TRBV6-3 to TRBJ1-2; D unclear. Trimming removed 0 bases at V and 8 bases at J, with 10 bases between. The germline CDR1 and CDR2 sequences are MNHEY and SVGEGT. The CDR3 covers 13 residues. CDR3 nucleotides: TGTGCCAGCAGTTACTCAGGAGGGTTCGGCTACACCTTC. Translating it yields CASSYSGGFGYTF.

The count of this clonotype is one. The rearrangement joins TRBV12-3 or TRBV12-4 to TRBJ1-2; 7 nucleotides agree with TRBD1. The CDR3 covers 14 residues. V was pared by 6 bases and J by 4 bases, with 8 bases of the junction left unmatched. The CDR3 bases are TGTGCCAGCAGCGAACAGGGGTCTGGCTATGGCTACACCTTC. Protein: CASSEQGSGYGYTF.

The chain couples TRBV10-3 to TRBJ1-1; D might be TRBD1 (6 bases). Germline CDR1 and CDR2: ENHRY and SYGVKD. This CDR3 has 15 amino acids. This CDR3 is CGSSGTGSGNTEAFF. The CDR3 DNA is TGTGGGTCTTCGGGAACAGGGAGTGGGAACACTGAAGCTTTCTTT.

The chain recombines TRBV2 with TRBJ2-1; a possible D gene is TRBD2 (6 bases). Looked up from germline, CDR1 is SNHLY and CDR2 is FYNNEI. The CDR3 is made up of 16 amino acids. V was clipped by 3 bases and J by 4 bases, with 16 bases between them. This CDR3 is CASSETRSGPYNEQFF. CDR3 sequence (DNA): TGTGCCAGCAGTGAGACGAGGAGCGGGCCTTACAATGAGCAGTTCTTC.

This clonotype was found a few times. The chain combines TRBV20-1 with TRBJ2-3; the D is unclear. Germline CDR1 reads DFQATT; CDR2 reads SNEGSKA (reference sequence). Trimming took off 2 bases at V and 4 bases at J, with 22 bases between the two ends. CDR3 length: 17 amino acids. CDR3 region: CSARRMKGGIAPDTQYF. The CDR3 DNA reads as TGCAGTGCTAGAAGGATGAAGGGCGGTATCGCCCCAGATACGCAGTATTTT.

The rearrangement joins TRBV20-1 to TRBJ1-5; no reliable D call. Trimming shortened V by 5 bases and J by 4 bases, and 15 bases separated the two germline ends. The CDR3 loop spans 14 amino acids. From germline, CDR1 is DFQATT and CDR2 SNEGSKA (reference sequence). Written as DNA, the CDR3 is TGCAGTGCTCCGGAGGCCAAATTAAATCAGCCCCAGCATTTT. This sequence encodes CSAPEAKLNQPQHF.

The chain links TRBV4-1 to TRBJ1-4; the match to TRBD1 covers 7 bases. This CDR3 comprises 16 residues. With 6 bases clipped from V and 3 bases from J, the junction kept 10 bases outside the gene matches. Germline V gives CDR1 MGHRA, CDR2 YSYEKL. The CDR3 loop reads CASRPMLTGSNEKLFF. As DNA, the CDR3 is TGCGCCAGCAGGCCGATGTTGACAGGGTCTAATGAAAAACTGTTTTTT.

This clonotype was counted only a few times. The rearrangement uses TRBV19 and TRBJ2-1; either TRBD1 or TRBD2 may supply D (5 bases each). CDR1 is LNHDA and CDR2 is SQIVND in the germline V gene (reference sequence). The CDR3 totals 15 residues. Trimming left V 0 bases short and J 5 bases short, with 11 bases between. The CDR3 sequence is CASSIEERGNNEQFF. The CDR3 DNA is TGTGCCAGTAGTATAGAGGAGAGGGGTAACAATGAGCAGTTCTTC.

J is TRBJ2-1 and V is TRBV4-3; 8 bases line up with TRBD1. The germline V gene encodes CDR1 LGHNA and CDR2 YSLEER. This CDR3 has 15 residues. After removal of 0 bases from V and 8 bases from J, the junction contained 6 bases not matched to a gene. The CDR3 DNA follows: TGCGCCAGCAGCCAAGACCCTCAGGGGGCGGATGAGCAGTTCTTC. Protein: CASSQDPQGADEQFF.

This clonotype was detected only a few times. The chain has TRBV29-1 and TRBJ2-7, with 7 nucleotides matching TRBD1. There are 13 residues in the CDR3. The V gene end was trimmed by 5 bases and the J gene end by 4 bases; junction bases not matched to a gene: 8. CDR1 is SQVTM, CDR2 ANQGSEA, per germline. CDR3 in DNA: TGCAGCGTTACTACGCCGGGACAGTACGAGCAGTACTTC. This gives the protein CSVTTPGQYEQYF.

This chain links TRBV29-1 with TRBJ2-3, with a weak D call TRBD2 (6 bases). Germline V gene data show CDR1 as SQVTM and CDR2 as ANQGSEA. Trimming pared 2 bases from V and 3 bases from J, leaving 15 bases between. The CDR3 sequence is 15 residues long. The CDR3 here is CSVEKEAGRTDTQYF. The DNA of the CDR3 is TGCAGCGTTGAAAAGGAGGCAGGGAGGACAGATACGCAGTATTTT.

DNA for the CDR3: TGCGCCAGCAGCCAATCGACAGGGTCTGGCTATGGCTACACCTTC. Translated: CASSQSTGSGYGYTF. The V call is TRBV4-3, the J call TRBJ1-2; 7 bases fit TRBD1. Looked up from germline, CDR1 is LGHNA and CDR2 is YSLEER. This CDR3 contains 15 residues. V lost 2 bases to trimming and J lost 4 bases; unmatched junction nucleotides: 7.

This CDR3 is CASSVAPYRVDYGYTF. CDR3 nucleotide sequence: TGTGCCAGCAGCGTAGCCCCCTACAGGGTGGACTATGGCTACACCTTC. The chain is built from TRBV9 and TRBJ1-2; D may be TRBD1 (6 bases). Germline values: CDR1 SGDLS, CDR2 YYNGEE. Deletions cut 0 bases from V and 3 bases from J, with 15 bases between. There are 16 residues in the CDR3.